This T cell receptor beta chain comes out of a study of identical twins (dated by TCRdb to between 2015 and 2016). Turning to the overall study: TCR alpha and beta repertoires from monozygotic twins, unrelated adults of various ages and cord blood were deep-sequenced to test whether fetal clonotypes persist. Replicate twin experiments were performed at different times using different library preparation protocols to rule out contamination.

Every donor was a healthy Caucasian. The twin cohort consisted of three pairs of female monozygotic twins, all aged about 18 to 29 years. Positive isolation kits from Invitrogen were used to isolate CD4+ and CD8+ T cell populations. What the work shows at the level of the full study, not this receptor alone: Invariant T cells such as MAIT and iNKT could partly confound zero-insertion analyses, although diverse VJ usage argued against such confounding for most clonotypes. Out-of-frame TCR alpha sequences shared between twins showed an excess of low generation-probability sequences compared with coincidental sharing between unrelated individuals. A weaker excess of twin sharing was found in beta out-of-frame sequences because the signal-to-noise ratio was lowered by fewer shared sequences. Abundant cord blood beta clonotypes had fewer insertions, young adult naive repertoires showed a similar but weaker trend, and memory repertoires showed no such trend. In monozygotic twins, out-of-frame TCR alpha sharing was systematically underestimated by recombination models, although the models agreed with sharing between unrelated individuals. Because the same donors could not be followed over many years, the conclusions relied on cross-sectional statistical analysis.

A remark on this clonotype: The target of this receptor is not known. No qualities accompany the bases; no much larger clone lies one base away.

Trimming leaves V shorter by 5 bases and J shorter by 0 bases, with the junction holding 9 bases beyond the gene matches. For CDR1 and CDR2, the germline V gene lists MDHEN and SYDVKM. The CDR3 goes from the cysteine to the phenylalanine over 16 residues. Just the 48-base CDR3 DNA is kept, in frame starting at base 1. The library was prepared using 5' RACE. This sample was sequenced with an Illumina HiSeq 2000. A universal primer binding site was introduced by template switching, and a unique molecular identifier was present in the final cDNA, enabling accurate counting of TCR cDNA molecules. First-strand cDNA for TCR alpha and beta chains was synthesized from specific primers in the conserved constant-segment region. To control for contamination, every cDNA library carried two barcodes: a SMART-Mk sample barcode plus Illumina barcodes. TruSeq adapter sequences, together with Illumina sample barcodes, were added in two successive PCR steps. Sequencing of the TCR alpha and beta cDNA libraries was done on the Illumina HiSeq platform using custom primers. The original pipeline was this. Raw reads were processed with MiGEC to extract unique molecular identifiers, and MiXCR was used to determine CDR3 positions. For each individual, recombination models were inferred using an EM algorithm with the repgenHMM and IGoR tools. Shared clonotype analysis was performed with the tcR package in R, normalizing sharing by the product of cloneset sizes. To study raw recombination without the effects of thymic and clonal selection, out-of-frame nonproductive sequences were analyzed. TCRdb trimmed the raw reads at Q25, called clones with MiXCR and kept productive beta chains. Every entry covers one CDR3 protein and lists the most common genes and DNA from its rows. These V and J calls rely on TCRdb rather than the paper's analysis. The sample records about 240,000 distinct CDR3 sequences, 7.5% of which are singletons. The ten largest make up less than 6.5% of the sample.

These data were likewise used in another study, on yellow fever vaccine responses in identical twins. As the second paper documents: According to the authors, the vaccine-induced T cell response in identical twins seemed to be partly convergent and partly specific to each individual. The study precisely tracked vaccine-responding T cell clones in identical twins.

This TCR derives from a woman aged 18 to 35 in good health. The sample comprised CD8+ T cells sorted from blood. This sequence uses TRBV28 and TRBJ2-7, and 8 junction bases match TRBD2. The CDR3 in this case is CASSLPPGLDSYEQYF. The DNA sequence is TGTGCCAGCAGTCTGCCCCCGGGACTAGACTCCTACGAGCAGTACTTC.